This T cell receptor (beta chain) comes out of a study of shared clonotypes between healthy human individuals. Study context: CD4 naive and CD4 memory each took three plates per donor, while CD8 naive took two and CD8 memory one.

The CDR3 consists of 20 residues. V was clipped by 0 bases and J by 0 bases, with 21 bases between them. CDR1 and CDR2 (germline): SGHDN, FVKESK. Sequencing used immunoSEQ multiplex PCR; TCRdb keeps in-frame clones, though not all of them. In the table there are around 2.5 million clones, roughly 93% of which are singletons. The CD4+ fraction was divided into a CD45RA+ naive subset and a CD45RA-negative memory subset. This receptor was taken from a man aged 18 to 29 in good health. Some clones in this sample may be carry-over from other donors' samples. This rearrangement joins TRBV14 to TRBJ1-5; D is perhaps TRBD1 (6 bases). Sequenced sample: naive CD4+ T cells from PBMCs. Indicated subset: CD45RA+ positively selected. In nucleotides, the CDR3 is TGTGCCAGCAGCCAAGATTCCCGGGACAAGATAAAATATAGCAATCAGCCCCAGCATTTT. Residues: CASSQDSRDKIKYSNQPQHF. Drawing the rest from reference TRBV14 and TRBJ1-5, the complete variable domain is EAGVTQFPSHSVIEKGQTVTLRCDPISGHDNLYWYRRVMGKEIKFLLHFVKESKQDESGMPNNRFLAERTGGTYSTLKVQPAELEDSGVYFCASSQDSRDKIKYSNQPQHFGDGTRLSIL.